These 29 T cell receptor beta chains originate from one sample sequenced in a study of PD-L1 blockade in urothelial cancer. Repertoires were generated with immunoSEQ multiplex PCR, while TCRdb's copy carries only in-frame clones and drops some. The sample has around 26,000 clones; approximately 86% are singletons. The specimen comprised PBMCs, sampled around atezolizumab (anti-PD-L1) treatment. The origin of the receptors is a man aged 55 to 70 with urothelial cancer.

The chain couples TRBV30 to TRBJ1-3; no definite D call. V lost 2 bases, J lost 4 bases, and 18 bases lay in between. Germline CDR1 reads GTSNPN; CDR2 reads SVGIG (reference sequence). The CDR3 has 16 residues. CDR3 residues: CAWSPRGNRLGNTIYF. The DNA for the CDR3 is TGTGCCTGGAGTCCCCGCGGGAACAGACTCGGAAACACCATATATTTT.

The chain is built from TRBV11-3 and TRBJ2-1; 7 bases are a match to TRBD1. Trimming at V came to 4 bases and at J to 0 bases, leaving 3 bases not matched to a gene. Germline assignment: CDR1 SGHNT and CDR2 YENEEA. This CDR3 spans 15 amino acids. The CDR3 DNA reads as TGTGCCAGCAGCTCGAGACAGGGCTCCTACAATGAGCAGTTCTTC. Translation: CASSSRQGSYNEQFF.

This chain joins TRBV6-5 and TRBJ2-7; TRBD2 is a possible D gene (5 bases). Germline CDR1 is MNHEY and CDR2 is SVGAGI. Between the trimmed V and J ends, which lost 6 bases and 3 bases, there was a span of 18 bases. CDR3 length equals 15 residues. CDR3 region: CASRRARPSNYEQYF. DNA for the CDR3: TGTGCCAGCAGGAGGGCGAGACCATCTAACTACGAGCAGTACTTC.

The chain employs TRBV5-1 and TRBJ2-7; D is undetermined. This CDR3 is built from 12 residues. Germline V CDR1 and CDR2: SGHRS, YFSETQ. The germline V and J ends were trimmed by 3 bases and 0 bases, with 4 bases remaining between them. The CDR3 DNA sequence: TGCGCCAGCAGCTCGAGCTCCTACGAGCAGTACTTC. This translates into CASSSSSYEQYF. Using reference TRBV5-1 and TRBJ2-7 for the parts outside the CDR3, the full variable domain is KAGVTQTPRYLIKTRGQQVTLSCSPISGHRSVSWYQQTPGQGLQFLFEYFSETQRNKGNFPGRFSGRQFSNSRSEMNVSTLELGDSALYLCASSSSSYEQYFGPGTRLTVT.

The chain is built from TRBV6-1 and TRBJ2-1; 9 nucleotides match TRBD2. This CDR3 has 14 amino acids. After removal of 4 bases from V and 8 bases from J, the junction contained 6 bases not matched to a gene. The germline CDR1 and CDR2 sequences are MNHNS and SASEGT. CDR3 protein: CASSGSGRGDEQFF. CDR3 bases: TGTGCCAGCAGTGGTAGCGGGAGAGGGGATGAGCAGTTCTTC.

This clone was recorded a few times. J is TRBJ1-1 and V is TRBV7-2; 8 nucleotides match TRBD1. This CDR3 has 14 amino acids. Per germline, CDR1 SGHTA and CDR2 FQGNSA. V dropped 3 bases and J dropped 5; count of bases not matched to a gene: 5. CDR3 sequence reads: CASSLTGAWTEAFF. Written as DNA, the CDR3 is TGTGCCAGCAGCTTGACAGGGGCATGGACTGAAGCTTTCTTT.

The V gene is TRBV5-6, the J gene TRBJ1-6, with unresolved D. The germline gives CDR1 SGHDT, CDR2 YYEEEE. CDR3 length equals 14 residues. Trimming took off 0 bases at V and 7 bases at J, with 8 bases between the two ends. Written as DNA, the CDR3 is TGTGCCAGCAGCTTGGGGGCAGTAAATTCACCCCTCCACTTT. Translating gives CASSLGAVNSPLHF.

The rearrangement links TRBV2 to TRBJ2-3; perhaps TRBD1 as D (5 bases). Germline V gene sequence: CDR1 SNHLY, CDR2 FYNNEI. Trimming shortened V by 6 bases and J by 6 bases, and 19 bases separated the two germline ends. This CDR3 is 15 amino acids long. This chain's CDR3 is CASRGYRLRKDTQYF. The CDR3 nucleotides read TGTGCCAGCAGAGGATACAGGCTCCGGAAGGATACGCAGTATTTT. The whole variable domain, filled in from reference TRBV2 and TRBJ2-3, reads EPEVTQTPSHQVTQMGQEVILRCVPISNHLYFYWYRQILGQKVEFLVSFYNNEISEKSEIFDDQFSVERPDGSNFTLKIRSTKLEDSAMYFCASRGYRLRKDTQYFGPGTRLTVL.

The rearrangement joins TRBV10-1 to TRBJ2-5; D remains unclear. CDR3 size: 13 residues. Germline assignment: CDR1 WNHNN and CDR2 SYGVQD (reference sequence). V was trimmed by 3 bases and J by 2 bases, leaving 7 bases between them. The CDR3 bases are TGCGCCAGCAGTGACAGGAATCAAGAGACCCAGTACTTC. This gives the protein CASSDRNQETQYF.

The CDR3 bases are TGTGCCAGCAGCGGACTAGACGCGAACACCGGGGAGCTGTTTTTT. Its translation: CASSGLDANTGELFF. The gene calls are TRBV5-6 and TRBJ2-2; 7 bases line up with TRBD2. CDR3 size: 15 residues. Germline CDR1 is SGHDT and CDR2 is YYEEEE. V lost 4 bases to trimming and J lost 0 bases; unmatched junction nucleotides: 3.

This chain links TRBV2 with TRBJ2-3, with D maybe TRBD1 (6 bases). CDR1 and CDR2 from the germline V gene are SNHLY and FYNNEI. This CDR3 region has 15 residues. Trimming removed 5 bases from V and 4 bases from J, with 16 bases in between. CDR3 DNA sequence: TGTGCCAGCAGTATAGAACAGGGATACGCAGATACGCAGTATTTT. Its translation: CASSIEQGYADTQYF. Full variable domain (remainder filled in from reference TRBV2 and TRBJ2-3): EPEVTQTPSHQVTQMGQEVILRCVPISNHLYFYWYRQILGQKVEFLVSFYNNEISEKSEIFDDQFSVERPDGSNFTLKIRSTKLEDSAMYFCASSIEQGYADTQYFGPGTRLTVL.

The chain is built from TRBV2 and TRBJ2-7, with 10 bases fitting TRBD2. Germline CDR1 SNHLY, CDR2 FYNNEI. The length of the CDR3 is 16 residues. V lost 6 bases and J lost 3; bases outside the gene matches: 11. The CDR3 reads CASRPSLAGAFYEQYF. The CDR3 DNA sequence: TGTGCCAGCAGGCCTTCGCTAGCGGGAGCCTTCTACGAGCAGTACTTC.

Here the CDR3 reads CASSPPTPTGRYGYTF. DNA for the CDR3: TGTGCCAGCAGCCCCCCCACGCCGACAGGGCGGTATGGCTACACCTTC. The chain couples TRBV9 to TRBJ1-2, with 7 bases identical to TRBD1. This CDR3 is built from 16 residues. Germline CDR1 and CDR2: SGDLS and YYNGEE. With V trimmed by 4 bases and J by 5 bases, 14 bases remained unmatched.

This chain joins TRBV6-1 and TRBJ1-5; no clear D gene. The ends were cut back, 0 bases at V and 1 base at J, with 7 bases in the middle. This CDR3 contains 15 residues. Germline V gives CDR1 MNHNS, CDR2 SASEGT. CDR3 in DNA: TGTGCCAGCAGTGAAGCCGGGGTCAGCAATCAGCCCCAGCATTTT. Residues: CASSEAGVSNQPQHF.

This sequence joins TRBV30 and TRBJ2-5; TRBD1 agrees at 8 bases. The J call may be in error: the DNA end matches TRBJ2-7 better. The CDR3 runs to 14 residues. CDR1 and CDR2 from the germline V gene are GTSNPN and SVGIG (reference sequence). The CDR3 region is CAWSPGTGGYEQYF. CDR3 DNA sequence: TGTGCCTGGAGTCCCGGGACAGGCGGGTACGAGCAGTACTTC.

The sample holds one count of this clone. The chain recombines TRBV5-1 with TRBJ2-7; 11 bases align to TRBD1. CDR1 is SGHRS, CDR2 YFSETQ, per germline. J lost 4 bases, V lost 0 bases, and 6 bases had no gene match. CDR3 length: 16 amino acids. This CDR3 reads CASSLVGQGAYYEQYF. The CDR3, as DNA: TGCGCCAGCAGCTTGGTAGGACAGGGGGCCTATTACGAGCAGTACTTC.

The chain combines TRBV10-2 with TRBJ2-5; no firm D call. Per germline, CDR1 WSHSY and CDR2 SAAADI. The length of the CDR3 is 12 residues. Trimming cost V 7 bases and J 8 bases, with 14 bases left between them. Here the CDR3 reads CASTPDGGTQYF. CDR3 DNA sequence: TGCGCCAGCACCCCGGATGGCGGAACCCAGTACTTC.

The chain combines TRBV2 with TRBJ1-2; 9 nucleotides align to TRBD1. V was pared by 8 bases and J by 0 bases, with 13 bases of the junction left unmatched. CDR1 is SNHLY, CDR2 FYNNEI, per germline. The CDR3 has 17 amino acids. CDR3 protein: CASHAGQGLGANYGYTF. As DNA, the CDR3 is TGTGCCAGCCATGCGGGACAGGGACTAGGAGCTAACTATGGCTACACCTTC.

This rearrangement joins TRBV5-8 to TRBJ2-7; D call uncertain. Germline values: CDR1 SGHTS, CDR2 YDEGEE. The CDR3 contains 14 residues. V was shortened by 6 bases and J by 3 bases, with 16 bases between the two germline ends. The CDR3 DNA is TGTGCCAGCACCCCGGTTGAGCGAATCTACGAGCAGTACTTC. Translating it yields CASTPVERIYEQYF.

The gene calls are TRBV29-1 and TRBJ1-2; TRBD1 might be the D (5 bases). The CDR3 sequence is 10 residues long. Germline CDR1 and CDR2: SQVTM and ANQGSEA. The CDR3 nucleotides read TGCATCACGACGGGGGATGGCTACACCTTC. This encodes CITTGDGYTF.

This clone was seen a single time. The J gene is TRBJ1-3, the V gene TRBV30; 7 bases map to TRBD1. Germline trimming cut 2 bases from V and 4 bases from J; bases unmatched to any gene: 14. The CDR3 contains 17 residues. Per germline, CDR1 GTSNPN and CDR2 SVGIG (reference sequence). The CDR3 bases are TGTGCCTGGAGTTGGATAGGGGGCAGCTACCAGGGAAACACCATATATTTT. Protein: CAWSWIGGSYQGNTIYF. Using reference TRBV30 and TRBJ1-3 for the parts outside the CDR3, the full variable domain is SQTIHQWPATLVQPVGSPLSLECTVEGTSNPNLYWYRQAAGRGLQLLFYSVGIGQISSEVPQNLSASRPQDRQFILSSKKLLLSDSGFYLCAWSWIGGSYQGNTIYFGEGSWLTVV.

The CDR3 coding sequence is TGTGCCAGCAGCGCCCAAGACCCGGGTCGGTACGAGCAGTACTTC. This gives the protein CASSAQDPGRYEQYF. The chain is built from TRBV7-2 and TRBJ2-7, with no clear D. CDR3 length: 15 amino acids. Germline-derived CDR1 and CDR2 are SGHTA and FQGNSA. The germline V and J ends were trimmed by 5 bases and 4 bases, with 18 bases remaining between them.

The chain uses TRBV25-1 and TRBJ2-2; unclear D gene. Germline assignment: CDR1 MGHDK and CDR2 SYGVNS. V gave up 6 bases and J gave up 4 bases, with 12 bases separating them. CDR3 length equals 14 residues. The CDR3 reads CASSLYRSTGELFF. In DNA, the CDR3 is TGTGCCAGCAGCCTATACCGGTCCACCGGGGAGCTGTTTTTT.

The V call is TRBV6-5, the J call TRBJ2-5, with D perhaps assigned TRBD1 or TRBD2 (5 bases each). CDR1 is MNHEY and CDR2 is SVGAGI in the germline V gene. CDR3 length: 15 amino acids. V was shortened by 4 bases and J by 2 bases, with 14 bases between the two germline ends. The CDR3 nucleotides read TGTGCCAGCAGTTTCTCAGGGTTAGCGCAAGAGACCCAGTACTTC. Protein: CASSFSGLAQETQYF.

The chain has TRBV30 and TRBJ2-3, with D uncertain. Germline V gene sequence: CDR1 GTSNPN, CDR2 SVGIG (reference sequence). The CDR3 is 11 amino acids. Trimming removed 2 bases at V and 4 bases at J, with 4 bases between. The CDR3 region has the DNA TGTGCCTGGAGTCCGGCAGATACGCAGTATTTT. It translates to CAWSPADTQYF.

The chain joins TRBV30 to TRBJ1-2; D perhaps matches TRBD1 (5 bases). Germline V gene lookup returns CDR1 GTSNPN and CDR2 SVGIG (reference sequence). V was cut by 4 bases and J by 3 bases, with 12 bases left in between. The CDR3 extends over 13 amino acids. The CDR3: CAWTRGRDYGYTF. CDR3 nucleotide sequence: TGTGCCTGGACCCGTGGCAGGGACTATGGCTACACCTTC.

The chain joins TRBV27 to TRBJ1-2; 9 bases are shared with TRBD1. The CDR3 consists of 15 residues. The germline V gene has CDR1 MNHEY and CDR2 SMNVEV (reference sequence). V lost 8 bases to trimming and J lost 4 bases; unmatched junction nucleotides: 11. CDR3 amino acids: CASSLLPTGGYGYTF. In nucleotides, the CDR3 is TGTGCCAGCTCGTTGTTACCGACAGGGGGCTATGGCTACACCTTC.

This clone was seen ten or more times. The rearrangement uses TRBV30 and TRBJ2-7, with 10 nucleotides matching TRBD2. The V gene end was trimmed by 2 bases and the J gene end by 3 bases; junction bases not matched to a gene: 1. Per the germline V gene, CDR1 is GTSNPN and CDR2 is SVGIG (reference sequence). The CDR3 is 13 amino acids. Written as DNA, the CDR3 is TGTGCCTGGAGTAGGACTAGCGGCTACGAGCAGTACTTC. Its protein product is CAWSRTSGYEQYF.

The chain combines TRBV2 with TRBJ2-2; 10 positions agree with TRBD1. The CDR3 covers 15 residues. J was trimmed by 4 bases and V by 6 bases; bases with no gene match: 5. Germline loops: CDR1 SNHLY, CDR2 FYNNEI. CDR3 bases: TGTGCCAGCAGCCCGGACAGGGGGTTCACCGGGGAGCTGTTTTTT. This encodes CASSPDRGFTGELFF.